This TCR beta chain emerged from a study of T cell clonality in common variable immunodeficiency. General study results and limits: What drives increased CVID clonality needs T cell subpopulation sequencing. Reportedly, TCR beta sequences from common variable immunodeficiency showed fewer deletions and N-nucleotide insertions.

Heparinized whole blood, roughly 5 to 9 ml, came from each donor. Sequencing input was equivalent genomic DNA from CVID and controls. Here immunoSEQ multiplex PCR was the method, and the copy in TCRdb shows in-frame clones only, minus some. This repertoire holds about 28,000 clones, and none appear only once. This clone was seen repeatedly, ten times or more. What it binds is not known. The CDR3 end lies 3 residues beyond the end of the read and is filled in from the germline J gene. J gave up 2 bases and V 4 bases, and 3 bases lay outside the gene matches. The CDR3 is 15 residues long. CDR1 is GTSNPN, CDR2 SVGIG, per germline (reference sequence).

The chain employs TRBV30 and TRBJ2-3; 13 bases are shared with TRBD2. Source material: peripheral blood mononuclear cells. The source is a person between 18 and 75 years old in good health. CDR3: CAWTTSGGFTDTQYF. Incomplete CDR3 DNA: TGTGCCTGGACGACTAGCGGGGGGTTCACAGATACG. The variable domain in full, completed from reference TRBV30 and TRBJ2-3, reads SQTIHQWPATLVQPVGSPLSLECTVEGTSNPNLYWYRQAAGRGLQLLFYSVGIGQISSEVPQNLSASRPQDRQFILSSKKLLLSDSGFYLCAWTTSGGFTDTQYFGPGTRLTVL.